This is a list of T cell receptor beta chains from one sample in a study of shared clonotypes between healthy human individuals. The table came from immunoSEQ multiplex PCR; TCRdb's copy has only in-frame clones and leaves some out. The sample shows about 1.1 million clones, approximately 75% of them seen only once. Source material: memory CD4+ T cells from PBMCs. Every receptor here comes from a man between 18 and 35 years old in good health. Some clones in this sample may be carry-over from other donors' samples. CDR3s include the opening cysteine and the closing phenylalanine or tryptophan. The order of the fields is clone size, V gene, J gene, D gene, CDR3 protein, CDR3 DNA. A D gene is named only where the DNA matches it firmly. Some rows have no size entry. The others give once, few or many, or a class for an expanded clone.

few	TRBV5-1	TRBJ1-2	NA	CASSLGAGDGYTF	TGCGCCAGCAGCTTGGGAGCAGGGGACGGCTACACCTTC
few	TRBV5-1	TRBJ1-4	TRBD1	CASRPGPAGTGDEKLFF	TGCGCCAGCAGACCCGGACCGGCAGGGACAGGGGATGAAAAACTGTTTTTT
NA	TRBV11-2	TRBJ1-1	NA	CASSLTGGGTEAFF	TGTGCCAGCAGCTTAACGGGGGGTGGCACTGAAGCTTTCTTT
NA	TRBV5-1	TRBJ2-7	TRBD1	CASSWTGSTYEQYF	TGCGCCAGCAGCTGGACAGGTTCGACCTACGAGCAGTACTTC
NA	TRBV5-1	TRBJ2-2	NA	CASSLVLDTGELFF	TGCGCCAGCAGCTTGGTGCTGGACACCGGGGAGCTGTTTTTT
few	TRBV6-5	TRBJ2-2	TRBD1	CASSLTGTNTGELFF	TGTGCCAGCAGTCTGACAGGGACGAACACCGGGGAGCTGTTTTTT
NA	TRBV20-1	TRBJ1-2	NA	CSAYNARSGTF	TGCAGTGCTTATAATGCGAGGAGCGGAACCTTC
NA	TRBV28	TRBJ2-4	NA	CASSPRTVAKNIQYF	TGTGCCAGCAGCCCCCGGACCGTAGCCAAAAACATTCAGTACTTC
few	TRBV11-2	TRBJ2-1	NA	CASSLRLSSSYNEQFF	TGTGCCAGCAGCTTACGCCTTTCGAGCTCCTACAATGAGCAGTTCTTC
NA	TRBV7-6	TRBJ2-1	TRBD2	CASSFSGRANEQFF	TGTGCCAGCAGCTTTAGCGGGAGGGCCAATGAGCAGTTCTTC
NA	TRBV2	TRBJ2-5	TRBD2	CASSKETSGSETQYF	TGTGCCAGCAGTAAAGAGACTAGCGGGAGTGAGACCCAGTACTTC
NA	TRBV6-6	TRBJ2-5	NA	CASSEGAETQYF	TGTGCCAGCAGCGAGGGAGCGGAGACCCAGTACTTC
NA	TRBV30	TRBJ1-4	NA	CAWSYVGATNEKLFF	TGTGCCTGGAGTTATGTAGGTGCAACTAATGAAAAACTGTTTTTT
NA	TRBV19	TRBJ1-1	NA	CASSIRGSPPEAFF	TGTGCCAGTAGTATAAGAGGTAGTCCCCCGGAAGCTTTCTTT
NA	TRBV9	TRBJ2-1	NA	CASSVDLRGGNEQFF	TGTGCCAGCAGCGTAGATCTCAGGGGAGGCAATGAGCAGTTCTTC
NA	TRBV30	TRBJ1-5	NA	CAWGASGHRTYSNQPQHF	TGTGCCTGGGGTGCTTCCGGGCATCGTACTTATAGCAATCAGCCCCAGCATTTT
NA	TRBV5-1	TRBJ1-3	TRBD1	CASSSPGTDGNTIYF	TGCGCCAGCAGCTCCCCCGGGACAGACGGAAACACCATATATTTT
NA	TRBV12-5	TRBJ1-2	TRBD1	CASGPDRGRGYGYTF	TGTGCTAGTGGCCCCGACAGGGGGCGAGGCTATGGCTACACCTTC
NA	TRBV5-8	TRBJ2-1	NA	CASSSGARYNEQFF	TGTGCCAGCAGTTCAGGGGCTAGGTACAATGAGCAGTTCTTC
NA	TRBV7-8	TRBJ2-2	NA	CASSFRRTNTGELFF	TGTGCCAGCAGCTTTAGGAGGACGAACACCGGGGAGCTGTTTTTT